This T cell receptor beta chain was retrieved from a study of radiotherapy plus CTLA-4 blockade in lung cancer. Study observations and caveats: In blood, TCR clones derived from the tumor expanded after radiotherapy plus ipilimumab.

Remarks on this clone: Its antigen is undetermined.

The V gene's germline CDR1 is SNHLY and CDR2 FYNNEI. This CDR3 has 14 residues. The trim removed 10 bases at V and 1 base at J, leaving 2 bases unmatched. Profiled with immunoSEQ multiplex PCR; TCRdb holds only in-frame clones, not every one. The profile shows about 62,000 clones, less than 85% of them singletons. The V gene is TRBV2, the J gene TRBJ2-1; 12 bases align to TRBD2. The sequence was obtained from a human donor with non-small cell lung cancer who had a complete response to radiotherapy plus ipilimumab. Sequencing was performed on peripheral blood, taken from a patient treated with radiotherapy plus ipilimumab. CDR3 bases: TGTGCCATTGGGACTAGCGGGTCCTACAATGAGCAGTTCTTC. This codes for CAIGTSGSYNEQFF. Variable domain in full (rest from reference TRBV2 and TRBJ2-1): EPEVTQTPSHQVTQMGQEVILRCVPISNHLYFYWYRQILGQKVEFLVSFYNNEISEKSEIFDDQFSVERPDGSNFTLKIRSTKLEDSAMYFCAIGTSGSYNEQFFGPGTRLTVL.